This T cell receptor (beta chain) stems from a study of CD8 T cells in ankylosing spondylitis. Study-level results: There was reportedly significant enrichment of clones that were disease-linked in matched ankylosing spondylitis synovial fluid. In peripheral blood, disease-linked CD8+ clones occurred at relatively low frequencies. Blood of patients with ankylosing spondylitis appeared to be characterized by a TCR beta motif of 8 or 9 highly homologous variants.

From the 5' RACE reads, TCRdb called clonotypes with MiXCR, one entry per CDR3 protein. The table records about 200,000 distinct CDR3 sequences, roughly 25% of them present only once. There are many counts of this clonotype. The antigen remains undetermined. The CDR3 loop spans 15 amino acids. Germline-derived CDR1 and CDR2 are MNHNS and SASEGT. V trimming: 6 bases; J trimming: 0 bases; junction bases outside the gene matches: 6. The chain uses TRBV6-1 and TRBJ2-3; 7 nucleotides align to TRBD2. The sample was blood, either unsorted or a sorted T cell fraction (not recorded which). This sequence originates from a male donor with ankylosing spondylitis or in good health (not recorded which). The CDR3 nucleotides read TGTGCCAGCAGCGCTAGCGGAAGAAGCACAGATACGCAGTATTTT. This encodes CASSASGRSTDTQYF.